This TCR beta chain was identified during a study of cytomegalovirus exposure and HLA in healthy donors. About the study: The 120 or so validation repertoires used the same platform as the approximately 700 first-cohort repertoires (as reported by a later analysis).

The approximately 130-subject validation cohort, separate from the approximately 670-subject first cohort, included the donors. Study observations and caveats: Most TCR sequences showed up rarely, but some public TCRs showed up in many donors. Clusters of TCRs from the first cohort tended to co-occur in the roughly 120 validation repertoires (as a later analysis found).

The CDR3 is 13 residues long. In germline, CDR1 is MNHEY, CDR2 SMNVEV (reference sequence). The V end lost 4 bases, the J end lost 0 bases, and 6 bases lay between the germline ends. The data were produced by immunoSEQ multiplex PCR, yet TCRdb's version contains in-frame clones alone and is incomplete. The data hold roughly 65,000 clones, with about 94% observed a single time. Comments on this clone: Antigen: not known.

The receptor's source is a man aged 18 to 30 in good health and CMV-seropositive. Source material: PBMCs. The chain joins TRBV27 to TRBJ1-1; D gene uncertain. The CDR3 loop is CASSSGMNTEAFF. The CDR3 DNA reads TGTGCCAGCAGTTCGGGGATGAACACTGAAGCTTTCTTT.